This passage covers 21 T cell receptor beta chains from one sample sequenced in a study of blood T cell repertoires in COVID-19. Profiled with immunoSEQ multiplex PCR; TCRdb holds only in-frame clones, not every one. Counted here are over 150,000 clones, 90% occurring once; the ten biggest clones make up 0.5% to 0.65%. Sequencing was performed on peripheral blood. These receptors were collected from a man aged 50-60 years with acute or convalescent COVID-19.

V and J are TRBV7-3 and TRBJ2-6; tentatively, D is TRBD1 (5 bases). Looked up from germline, CDR1 is SGHTA and CDR2 is FQGTGA. The CDR3 runs 15 residues. Trimming took off 3 bases at V and 2 bases at J, with 8 bases between the two ends. The CDR3 nucleotides read TGTGCCAGCAGCTTGCAGACAGCTGGGGCCAACGTCCTGACTTTC. Translation gives CASSLQTAGANVLTF.

The V call is TRBV5-1, the J call TRBJ1-1; unclear D gene. Germline loops: CDR1 SGHRS, CDR2 YFSETQ. With 2 bases removed from V and 0 bases from J, the gap between germline ends came to 8 bases. The CDR3 is 14 amino acids. The CDR3 DNA follows: TGCGCCAGCAGCTTCGACATACTGAACACTGAAGCTTTCTTT. Amino acids: CASSFDILNTEAFF.

The genes are TRBV12-3 or TRBV12-4 and TRBJ2-1; D gene ambiguous. V lost 0 bases and J 9 bases, leaving 6 bases between the germline ends. The CDR3 contains 12 residues. CDR3 amino acids: CASSLAQVEQFF. The CDR3 nucleotides are TGTGCCAGCAGTTTAGCGCAGGTTGAGCAGTTCTTC.

The chain has TRBV3-1 (or the pseudogene TRBV3-2) and TRBJ2-1; no firm D call. V was trimmed by 5 bases and J by 0 bases, leaving 11 bases between them. Germline lookup yields CDR1 LGHDT and CDR2 YNNKEL (reference sequence). CDR3 length equals 15 residues. The DNA for the CDR3 is TGTGCCAGCAGCTCTCTTATCTACTCCTACAATGAGCAGTTCTTC. It encodes CASSSLIYSYNEQFF.

The V and J genes are TRBV28 and TRBJ1-5; TRBD1 is a possible D gene (6 bases). CDR1 is MDHEN, CDR2 SYDVKM, per germline. V was trimmed by 4 bases and J by 1 base, leaving 8 bases between them. The CDR3 is 14 residues long. The CDR3 DNA reads TGTGCCAGCAGTTACAGGGCGAGCAATCAGCCCCAGCATTTT. This codes for CASSYRASNQPQHF.

The chain links TRBV19 to TRBJ1-5; 7 bases fit TRBD1. After removal of 3 bases from V and 2 bases from J, the junction contained 4 bases not matched to a gene. Germline V CDR1 and CDR2: LNHDA, SQIVND (reference sequence). The CDR3 contains 15 residues. DNA of the CDR3: TGTGCCAGTAGTATGGAGGGGGCGGGCAATCAGCCCCAGCATTTT. Translated, it gives CASSMEGAGNQPQHF.

The chain couples TRBV28 to TRBJ1-6; D unclear. The V end was cut by 8 bases, the J end by 0 bases, with 8 bases between. Germline values: CDR1 MDHEN, CDR2 SYDVKM. CDR3 length equals 14 residues. The CDR3 bases are TGTGCCAGCTCACAGAGCTCCTATAATTCACCCCTCCACTTT. The encoded protein is CASSQSSYNSPLHF.

The chain combines TRBV27 with TRBJ2-5, with a possible D match to TRBD1 (5 bases). The CDR3 contains 13 residues. Germline V gene sequence: CDR1 MNHEY, CDR2 SMNVEV (reference sequence). With 2 bases removed from V and 7 bases from J, the gap between germline ends came to 11 bases. The CDR3 loop reads CASSLRGAGTQYF. Here the CDR3 DNA reads TGTGCCAGCAGTTTACGTGGGGCCGGGACCCAGTACTTC.

The chain is built from TRBV19 and TRBJ1-1; D gene unclear. The CDR3 has 13 amino acids. With 10 bases removed from V and 0 bases from J, the gap between germline ends came to 12 bases. CDR1 and CDR2 (germline): LNHDA, SQIVND (reference sequence). CDR3 amino acids: CATRQVVNTEAFF. The CDR3 DNA reads as TGTGCCACCCGCCAGGTGGTGAACACTGAAGCTTTCTTT.

CDR3 loop: CASSIDRTGGNQPQHF. CDR3 nucleotides: TGTGCCAGTAGTATAGACCGGACAGGGGGCAATCAGCCCCAGCATTTT. The chain uses TRBV19 and TRBJ1-5; 9 bases line up with TRBD1. The trim removed 0 bases at V and 2 bases at J, leaving 2 bases unmatched. The CDR3 length is 16 residues. CDR1 LNHDA and CDR2 SQIVND come from the germline V gene (reference sequence).

This chain connects TRBV27 to TRBJ2-2; weak D call: TRBD1 (5 bases). The germline gives CDR1 MNHEY, CDR2 SMNVEV (reference sequence). The CDR3 extends over 14 amino acids. Deletions cut 7 bases from V and 2 bases from J, with 11 bases between. Here the CDR3 reads CASTRDFNTGELFF. CDR3 DNA sequence: TGTGCCAGCACCAGGGATTTTAACACCGGGGAGCTGTTTTTT.

V and J are TRBV9 and TRBJ2-1; 12 nucleotides align to TRBD2. Trimming at V came to 4 bases and at J to 2 bases, leaving 1 base not matched to a gene. This CDR3 has 15 amino acids. CDR1 SGDLS and CDR2 YYNGEE come from the germline V gene. Here the CDR3 DNA reads TGTGCCAGCAGCCGGACTAGCGGGACCTACAATGAGCAGTTCTTC. Protein: CASSRTSGTYNEQFF.

CDR3 protein: CASSPTGETQYF. CDR3 DNA: TGTGCCAGCTCACCCACAGGGGAGACCCAGTACTTC. J is TRBJ2-5 and V is TRBV18; possible D gene TRBD1, 6 bases. Germline values: CDR1 KGHSH, CDR2 LQKENI. The CDR3 is 12 amino acids. Trimming removed 3 bases at V and 5 bases at J, with 7 bases between.

This clone was recorded once. This chain uses TRBV10-3 with TRBJ1-1; D remains ambiguous. This CDR3 contains 13 residues. Germline CDR1 reads ENHRY; CDR2 reads SYGVKD. V shed 0 bases and J shed 1 base, with 3 bases lying between them. CDR3: CAISESGNTEAFF. For the CDR3, the DNA is TGTGCCATCAGTGAGTCCGGGAACACTGAAGCTTTCTTT.

The genes are TRBV11-2 and TRBJ2-7; 7 nucleotides agree with TRBD2. From germline, CDR1 is SGHAT and CDR2 FQNNGV. The CDR3 loop spans 18 amino acids. V lost 1 base and J lost 1; bases outside the gene matches: 13. The DNA of the CDR3 is TGTGCCAGCAGCTTAGCTGGCCGAGCCAGCGGGGCATCCTACGAGCAGTACTTC. Its translation: CASSLAGRASGASYEQYF.

The chain combines TRBV11-2 with TRBJ2-7, with a possible D match to TRBD2 (5 bases). This CDR3 has 15 residues. The V end was cut by 6 bases, the J end by 2 bases, with 17 bases between. Germline CDR1 and CDR2: SGHAT and FQNNGV. CDR3 region: CASRAGIALTYEQYF. The CDR3 DNA sequence: TGTGCCAGCAGGGCCGGGATCGCACTCACCTACGAGCAGTACTTC.

The V call is TRBV21-1, the J call TRBJ2-7; TRBD2, the D gene given by the table, was not confirmed from the DNA. TRBV21-1 is classified as a pseudogene. This CDR3 has 15 residues. CDR3 bases: TGTGCCAGCAGCTTCCAGGGACTACTTCCTAACGAGCAGTACTTC. Protein sequence: CASSFQGLLPNEQYF.

This clone came up once. This chain connects TRBV27 to TRBJ2-5; 7 nucleotides match TRBD1. The V gene end was trimmed by 5 bases and the J gene end by 5 bases; junction bases not matched to a gene: 8. CDR3 size: 14 residues. Germline CDR1 MNHEY, CDR2 SMNVEV (reference sequence). CDR3 loop: CASSPDRDWETQYF. CDR3 nucleotides: TGTGCCAGCAGTCCCGACAGGGATTGGGAGACCCAGTACTTC.

Here the CDR3 reads CASSPRDRGTSYEQYV. For the CDR3, the DNA is TGTGCCAGCAGCCCGCGGGACAGGGGGACCTCCTACGAGCAGTACGTC. The chain has TRBV7-3 and TRBJ2-7, with TRBD1 matching 11 bases. CDR1 and CDR2 (germline): SGHTA, FQGTGA. This CDR3 is 16 amino acids long. Germline trimming cut 5 bases from V and 0 bases from J; bases unmatched to any gene: 6.

This clone was observed once. This sequence joins TRBV18 and TRBJ1-5; weak D call: TRBD1 (5 bases). Between the trimmed V and J ends, which lost 4 bases and 0 bases, there was a span of 13 bases. This CDR3 contains 16 residues. CDR1 is KGHSH, CDR2 LQKENI, per germline. CDR3 residues: CASSHDSWDSNQPQHF. The CDR3 nucleotides are TGTGCCAGCTCACACGACAGTTGGGATAGCAATCAGCCCCAGCATTTT.

The rearrangement joins TRBV4-1 to TRBJ2-2, with 8 bases matching TRBD2. Germline CDR1 and CDR2: MGHRA and YSYEKL. The junction had 14 bases not matched to a gene; V was cut back by 0 bases and J by 5 bases. There are 19 residues in the CDR3. The CDR3 is CASSQDLSGRLLGTGELFF. The CDR3 DNA reads as TGCGCCAGCAGCCAAGATCTGAGCGGGAGATTATTGGGGACCGGGGAGCTGTTTTTT.